Given below is one TCR beta chain in context. The antigen remains unidentified. Germline and junction disagree at one end, which may indicate a read error. This sample was included in a study of blood T cells in healthy people across ages. Samples had at least 7 million PBMCs isolated from them. This CDR3 comprises 14 residues. Germline loops: CDR1 SEHNR, CDR2 FQNEAQ (reference sequence). For the second PCR, which ran for about 6 to 12 cycles, a sample-barcoded 5' primer and a J-beta primer mix were used. TCRdb fed the 5' RACE reads into MiXCR, producing one record per CDR3 protein. The sample includes some 1.4 million distinct CDR3 sequences, around two fifths of them seen just once. Overall study results and limits: Researchers said unsorted PBMCs prevented a conclusive naive versus antigen-experienced comparison.

The sample was blood. The receptor comes from a woman in her late teens or twenties in good health. The V call is TRBV7-9, the J call TRBJ1-1; 7 bases are shared with TRBD1. Here the CDR3 DNA reads TGCGCCAGCAGCTTGGAGGGGGCTTGGACTGAAGCTTTCTTT. Protein sequence: CASSLEGAWTEAFF.